The T cell receptor (beta chain) described here comes from a study of blood T cell repertoires in COVID-19 (dated by TCRdb to the early 2020s). For the study in its entirety: Samples from collaborators originated in the United States, Italy and Spain and spanned both the acute and convalescent phases of COVID-19. Where HLA class I and class II types were available, the types were taken from metadata supplied by the sample provider, not from assay-based typing. A freely available public database, intended as a resource for researchers studying the immune response to SARS-CoV-2, is where the repertoires were released. The material from the prospective study consisted of cDNA or gDNA derived from T cells, B-cell-depleted T cells, or PBMCs. A de-identified subject ID, COVID-19 status, age in years and sex were almost always included in the sample metadata. The samples were drawn from the first 160 participants of the ongoing ImmuneRACE study and from over 950 subjects provided by 6 global collaborators. Deeply sampled blood TCRbeta repertoires from subjects exposed to, actively infected with, or recovered from COVID-19 were included in the dataset. Overall study outcomes, separate from this receptor: The amount of clinical and demographic metadata varied by source and participant and was provided uncurated.

The immunoSEQ Assay, a bias-controlled multiplex PCR, was used to amplify TCRbeta CDR3 regions from genomic DNA. Per the original workflow: Nucleated cell counts per sample were estimated from amplification of reference gene primers within the assay. To quantify the absolute abundance of each unique TCRbeta CDR3 rearrangement, sequence reads were collapsed and filtered. Productive Simpson clonality was computed per sample as the square root of Simpson's diversity index over productive rearrangements. Drawn from immuneACCESS, this table holds only the in-frame rearrangements with V and J called that TCRdb kept. Clones are partly lost; checked studies trace under half to an unresolved V gene and leave the rest unexplained. The DNA gave D and trimming, while V, J and clone size come from that table. Within this sample are 110,000 or so clones, with over 75% of them counted one time only. Less than 30% of the sample is held by the ten biggest clonotypes.

In the case of this clone: Its target antigen remains unknown. Base qualities are missing; no much larger clone stands one base away.

Each collaborating institution followed its own protocols to collect whole blood in K2EDTA tubes. For TCRbeta analysis, collaborators shipped samples as frozen whole blood, isolated PBMCs, or DNA extracted from either of those sample types. Counted from cysteine to phenylalanine, this CDR3 has 15 amino acids. The CDR3 DNA has 45 bases and is translated from base 1. V is cut by 3 bases and J by 3 bases, and the space between the germline ends is 14 bases. In the germline V gene (reference sequence), CDR1 corresponds to PRHDT and CDR2 to FYEKMQ. Sequences were obtained from peripheral blood. This receptor was identified in a man aged 70 or older with active or convalescent COVID-19. The sequence is built from TRBV13 and TRBJ1-1; the D gene is possibly TRBD1, with 6 bases matching. For the CDR3, the sequence is CASSFFQGRDTEAFF. The bases are TGTGCCAGCAGCTTCTTCCAGGGGAGGGACACTGAAGCTTTCTTT.